Following are 18 T cell receptor beta chains from one sample sequenced in a study of OX40 agonist ivuxolimab in advanced cancers. Using immunoSEQ multiplex PCR, the repertoire was profiled, and TCRdb retains in-frame clones only, with some absent. Seen here are 80,000 to 95,000 clones, 65% to 90% observed once, and the top ten hold 1.5% to 2.5%. Sequencing was performed on CD4+ or CD8+ T cells sorted from blood, taken in a trial of the OX40 agonist ivuxolimab. These receptors were obtained from an adult with an advanced solid tumor such as melanoma, head and neck, liver or kidney cancer.

This clone was found once. The chain combines TRBV7-9 with TRBJ2-2; 9 bases line up with TRBD1. Germline CDR1 SEHNR, CDR2 FQNEAQ (reference sequence). This CDR3 has 15 amino acids. V shed 6 bases, J shed 4 bases, and the junction held 6 bases outside the gene matches. This CDR3 is CASSKQGASTGELFF. The CDR3 nucleotides read TGTGCCAGCAGTAAACAGGGGGCGAGCACCGGGGAGCTGTTTTTT.

The chain couples TRBV29-1 to TRBJ1-3, with D possibly being TRBD1 (5 bases). Germline V gene lookup returns CDR1 SQVTM and CDR2 ANQGSEA. Between the trimmed V and J ends, which lost 3 bases and 2 bases, there was a span of 5 bases. The CDR3 contains 12 residues. CDR3 amino acids: CSVETAGNTIYF. The CDR3 nucleotides are TGCAGCGTTGAGACAGCTGGAAACACCATATATTTT.

The chain employs TRBV6-6 and TRBJ1-3; 7 bases fit TRBD1. J lost 3 bases, V lost 5 bases, and 7 bases had no gene match. This CDR3 has 15 amino acids. CDR1 is MNHNY and CDR2 is SVGAGI in the germline V gene (reference sequence). Written as DNA, the CDR3 is TGTGCCAGCAGTAACAGGGGTGCGCGTGGAAACACCATATATTTT. It yields the protein CASSNRGARGNTIYF.

This chain connects TRBV6-5 to TRBJ2-3, with 7 bases that match TRBD2. Germline loops: CDR1 MNHEY, CDR2 SVGAGI. This CDR3 contains 13 residues. V dropped 3 bases and J dropped 6; count of bases not matched to a gene: 3. CDR3 DNA: TGTGCCAGCAGTTATCGGGACTATGATACGCAGTATTTT. It codes for CASSYRDYDTQYF.

V gene TRBV13 combines with J gene TRBJ2-1; 8 bases map to TRBD2. This CDR3 is 15 amino acids long. The ends lost 5 bases at V and 2 bases at J; junction bases unmatched: 5. CDR1 is PRHDT, CDR2 FYEKMQ, per germline (reference sequence). In DNA form, the CDR3 reads TGTGCCAGCAGCGATAGCGGGGACCCCTACAATGAGCAGTTCTTC. This sequence encodes CASSDSGDPYNEQFF.

The chain is built from TRBV2 and TRBJ2-1; 14 bases map to TRBD2. The J segment lost 7 bases and the V segment lost 5 bases, leaving 4 bases of the junction unmatched. Germline CDR1 SNHLY, CDR2 FYNNEI. The CDR3 covers 15 residues. The CDR3 here is CASSKTSGGDNEQFF. CDR3 DNA: TGTGCCAGCAGTAAGACTAGCGGGGGGGATAATGAGCAGTTCTTC.

This chain uses TRBV7-2 with TRBJ2-7; perhaps TRBD1 as D (5 bases). V lost 4 bases to trimming and J lost 5 bases, with 12 bases between them. The length of the CDR3 is 13 residues. Germline V gene sequence: CDR1 SGHTA, CDR2 FQGNSA. CDR3 amino acids: CASSSSDSHEQYF. The CDR3 region has the DNA TGTGCCAGCAGCTCGTCAGACAGCCACGAGCAGTACTTC.

The rearrangement uses TRBV5-4 and TRBJ2-7; no firm D call. Germline loops: CDR1 SGHNT, CDR2 YYREEE (reference sequence). This CDR3 is built from 13 residues. V gave up 4 bases and J gave up 8 bases, with 16 bases separating them. CDR3 protein: CASSPGPDPKQYF. CDR3 DNA: TGTGCCAGCAGCCCGGGCCCCGACCCCAAGCAGTACTTC.

The CDR3 DNA sequence: TGTGCCAGCAGTGAAGCGATGACAGGGTACTATGGCTACACCTTC. The encoded protein is CASSEAMTGYYGYTF. The V gene is TRBV6-1, the J gene TRBJ1-2; the match to TRBD1 covers 7 bases. Germline CDR1 and CDR2: MNHNS and SASEGT. The CDR3 loop spans 15 amino acids. V lost 0 bases to trimming and J lost 3 bases; unmatched junction nucleotides: 4.

This clone occurred a few times. V and J are TRBV10-3 and TRBJ1-1, with 11 positions matching TRBD1. The CDR3 consists of 17 residues. The germline V gene has CDR1 ENHRY and CDR2 SYGVKD. V dropped 2 bases and J dropped 5; count of bases not matched to a gene: 10. This CDR3 reads CAISEPLGQGAWTEAFF. CDR3 DNA: TGTGCCATCAGTGAGCCCCTCGGACAGGGGGCTTGGACTGAAGCTTTCTTT.

The CDR3: CASSLARTGYSNYGYTF. The CDR3 region has the DNA TGCGCCAGCAGCTTGGCACGGACAGGGTATTCTAACTATGGCTACACCTTC. The chain recombines TRBV5-1 with TRBJ1-2, with 8 bases aligning to TRBD1. This CDR3 is 17 amino acids long. The germline V gene encodes CDR1 SGHRS and CDR2 YFSETQ. With V trimmed by 0 bases and J by 0 bases, 7 bases remained unmatched. The whole variable domain, remainder taken from reference TRBV5-1 and TRBJ1-2, is KAGVTQTPRYLIKTRGQQVTLSCSPISGHRSVSWYQQTPGQGLQFLFEYFSETQRNKGNFPGRFSGRQFSNSRSEMNVSTLELGDSALYLCASSLARTGYSNYGYTFGSGTRLTVV.

V gene TRBV5-1 combines with J gene TRBJ2-3, with TRBD1 matching over 9 bases. With V trimmed by 4 bases and J by 0 bases, 3 bases remained unmatched. Looked up from germline, CDR1 is SGHRS and CDR2 is YFSETQ. The CDR3 length is 15 residues. CDR3 residues: CASSIGQGSTDTQYF. CDR3 DNA sequence: TGCGCCAGCAGCATAGGACAGGGGAGCACAGATACGCAGTATTTT.

The chain has TRBV25-1 and TRBJ2-5, with D perhaps TRBD1 or TRBD2 (5 bases each). Germline CDR1 reads MGHDK; CDR2 reads SYGVNS. The CDR3 sequence is 14 residues long. Trimming took 5 bases from V and 5 from J, leaving 15 bases between them. The CDR3 DNA reads as TGTGCCAGCAGTCCGAGACTGGGACGTGAGACCCAGTACTTC. It codes for CASSPRLGRETQYF.

This chain connects TRBV5-1 to TRBJ2-7, with 7 bases fitting TRBD1. This CDR3 spans 14 amino acids. V shed 3 bases and J 5 bases; nucleotides not matched to a gene: 8. CDR1 is SGHRS and CDR2 is YFSETQ in the germline V gene. The CDR3 sequence: CASSSTGQAHEQYF. The CDR3 bases are TGCGCCAGCAGCTCGACAGGGCAGGCACACGAGCAGTACTTC.

This clone showed up just a few times. The CDR3 is CASSPPGGVRETQYF. CDR3 in DNA: TGTGCCAGCAGCCCGCCGGGGGGGGTTCGGGAGACCCAGTACTTC. This chain joins TRBV28 and TRBJ2-5; 8 bases are shared with TRBD2. The CDR3 runs to 15 residues. V gave up 6 bases and J gave up 5 bases; unmatched junction bases: 11. CDR1 and CDR2 (germline): MDHEN, SYDVKM.

V is TRBV6-1 and J is TRBJ1-5; no clear D gene. Germline V lookup: CDR1 MNHNS, CDR2 SASEGT. CDR3 length equals 13 residues. V gave up 3 bases and J gave up 4 bases, with 7 bases separating them. CDR3 sequence: CASSDISNQPQHF. CDR3 bases: TGTGCCAGCAGTGATATATCAAATCAGCCCCAGCATTTT.

The J gene is TRBJ1-1, the V gene TRBV6-1; maybe TRBD1 (5 bases). The length of the CDR3 is 14 residues. Germline V lookup: CDR1 MNHNS, CDR2 SASEGT. V lost 8 bases and J lost 1, with 14 bases in between. The chain's CDR3 is CASGVTGGNTEAFF. CDR3 DNA: TGTGCCAGCGGGGTTACGGGGGGGAACACTGAAGCTTTCTTT.

The rearrangement links TRBV5-4 to TRBJ2-5; TRBD2 might be the D (6 bases). Trimming removed 4 bases at V and 5 bases at J, with 21 bases between. CDR1 and CDR2 (germline): SGHNT, YYREEE (reference sequence). The CDR3 covers 16 residues. The CDR3 nucleotides read TGTGCCAGCAGCCTGGGGTCTCCGGGAGAGGGGGAGACCCAGTACTTC. Translated, it gives CASSLGSPGEGETQYF.